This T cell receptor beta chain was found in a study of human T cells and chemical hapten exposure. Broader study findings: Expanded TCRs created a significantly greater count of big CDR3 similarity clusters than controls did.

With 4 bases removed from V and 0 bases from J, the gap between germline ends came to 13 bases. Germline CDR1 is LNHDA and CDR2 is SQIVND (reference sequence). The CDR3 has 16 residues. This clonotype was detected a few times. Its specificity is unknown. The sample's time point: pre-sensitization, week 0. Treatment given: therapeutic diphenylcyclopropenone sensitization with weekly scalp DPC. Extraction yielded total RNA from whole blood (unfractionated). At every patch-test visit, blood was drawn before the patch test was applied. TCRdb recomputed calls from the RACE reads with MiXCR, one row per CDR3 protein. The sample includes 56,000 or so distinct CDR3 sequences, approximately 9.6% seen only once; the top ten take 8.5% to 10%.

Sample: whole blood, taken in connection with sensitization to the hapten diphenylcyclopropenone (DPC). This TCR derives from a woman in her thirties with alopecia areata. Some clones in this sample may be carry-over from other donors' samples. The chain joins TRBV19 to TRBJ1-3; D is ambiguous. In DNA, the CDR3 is TGTGCCAGTAGTAATACCCGGGCCTTCTCTGGAAACACCATATATTTT. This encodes CASSNTRAFSGNTIYF.